Detailed here is one TCR beta chain. This clone appeared many times. Its antigen target is currently unknown. Per-base qualities were not stored, and no clone one base away is much larger. This record belongs to a study of metastatic and nonmetastatic thyroid tumors (dated by TCRdb to the early 2020s). Notes on the research overall: Repertoires were compared across peripheral blood and tumor or nodule tissue samples from malignant and benign thyroid patients.

Germline trimming amounts to 1 base on V and 4 bases on J, with 12 as the count of junction bases outside the gene matches. The CDR3 starts with the cysteine, ends with the phenylalanine, and has 18 residues. The read is trimmed to its CDR3 DNA, 54 bases read in frame from base 1. For CDR1 and CDR2, the germline V gene (reference sequence) lists LNHDA and SQIVND. Study-level results and caveats: In both blood and tumor samples, malignant tumors were reported to have significantly higher TCR beta diversity than benign nodules.

None of the patients had been given any treatment before thyroid surgery. Using T-cell receptor beta sequencing, the researchers looked back retrospectively at clinical samples from patients, gathered between about 2012 and 2018. Library prep was done by PCR. This sample was sequenced with an Illumina HiSeq 4000. The TCR beta-chain CDR3 region of each patient was profiled by high-throughput sequencing. Regarding the original processing steps: A classifier to discriminate distant-metastatic papillary thyroid cancer patients was built from CDR3 differences across clinicopathological groups. The Shannon index was used to measure repertoire diversity, and the Morisita-Horn index was used to measure how similar tumor and blood repertoires were. TCRdb trimmed the raw reads at Q25, called clones with MiXCR and kept productive beta chains. The V and J calls and clone size come from TCRdb's table, not from the authors' own analysis. A total of some 16,000 clones appear in this sample, approximately 27% of them only once. The ten largest make up roughly 22% of the sample.

The chain was built from TRBV19 and TRBJ1-2, with TRBD1 matching 10 junction bases. This sequence was found in a female donor with papillary thyroid cancer or a benign thyroid nodule (not recorded which). Some clones in this sample may be carry-over from other donors' samples. The material sequenced was tumor tissue. The base sequence is TGTGCCAGTAGTATAGGAATTAGAGACAGGGGGCGCGGCTATGGCTACACCTTC. The resulting protein is CASSIGIRDRGRGYGYTF.